The rows below give T cell receptor beta chains drawn from one sample of a study of cytomegalovirus exposure and HLA in healthy donors. Clones were sequenced by immunoSEQ multiplex PCR, and TCRdb holds only the in-frame ones, with some missing. The sample contains approximately 130,000 clones, 85% of which appear only once. The sample was PBMCs. These receptors all stem from a woman aged 30 to 39 in good health and CMV-seropositive. CDR3s include the opening cysteine and the closing phenylalanine or tryptophan. The D gene is left open where the match is weak.

D,V,J,CDR3,DNA
TRBD1,TRBV14,TRBJ2-5,CASSHRDLRGETQYF,TGTGCCAGCAGCCACCGGGACCTCAGGGGGGAGACCCAGTACTTC
NA,TRBV29-1,TRBJ2-5,CSVERGRGQETQYF,TGCAGCGTTGAGAGGGGCAGGGGTCAAGAGACCCAGTACTTC
NA,TRBV29-1,TRBJ2-6,CSASWGDSGANVLTF,TGCAGCGCCTCATGGGGGGATTCTGGTGCCAACGTCCTGACTTTC
TRBD1,TRBV28,TRBJ2-7,CASRYAGTGLTYEQYF,TGTGCCAGCAGATACGCCGGGACAGGACTGACCTACGAGCAGTACTTC
NA,TRBV5-8,TRBJ2-7,CASSLGGGGEQYF,TGTGCCAGCAGCTTAGGAGGGGGGGGCGAGCAGTACTTC
TRBD1,TRBV9,TRBJ2-5,CASSAGQGKETQYF,TGTGCCAGCAGCGCCGGACAGGGGAAGGAGACCCAGTACTTC
NA,TRBV2,TRBJ2-1,CAYRLLSSYNEQFF,TGTGCCTACCGACTCCTGAGCTCCTACAATGAGCAGTTCTTC
TRBD2,TRBV13,TRBJ2-7,CASSLRLAGTYEQYF,TGTGCCAGCAGCTTAAGGCTAGCGGGAACCTACGAGCAGTACTTC
TRBD2,TRBV10-3,TRBJ2-3,CAIMGGASGGFTDTQYF,TGTGCCATCATGGGAGGCGCTAGCGGGGGATTCACAGATACGCAGTATTTT
NA,TRBV21-1,TRBJ2-7,CASQKEWRGLYEQYF,TGTGCCAGCCAGAAGGAATGGCGGGGGCTTTACGAGCAGTACTTC
TRBD1,TRBV5-1,TRBJ1-4,CASSLGTEEKLFF,TGCGCCAGCAGCTTAGGGACAGAAGAAAAACTGTTTTTT
TRBD1,TRBV30,TRBJ2-7,CAWSPTGGRYEQYF,TGTGCCTGGAGTCCGACAGGGGGAAGATACGAGCAGTACTTC
NA,TRBV18,TRBJ1-3,CASSQDRNTIYF,TGTGCCAGCTCACAGGACAGAAACACCATATATTTT
NA,TRBV6-5,TRBJ1-2,CASTDRGQGYTF,TGTGCCAGCACCGATAGAGGACAGGGCTACACCTTC
TRBD2,TRBV19,TRBJ2-7,CASSIGGAGPYEQYF,TGTGCCAGTAGTATCGGGGGGGCAGGTCCCTACGAGCAGTACTTC
NA,TRBV28,TRBJ2-6,CASSHRGANVLTF,TGTGCCAGCTCACACAGGGGGGCCAACGTCCTGACTTTC
NA,TRBV2,TRBJ2-3,CASRSRGGTDTQYF,TGTGCCAGCAGATCCAGGGGCGGGACAGATACGCAGTATTTT
TRBD2,TRBV18,TRBJ2-3,CASSPASGVLSTDTQYF,TGTGCCAGCTCACCAGCTAGCGGGGTTTTGAGCACAGATACGCAGTATTTT
NA,TRBV6-6,TRBJ1-5,CASSYPEGLSNQPQHF,TGTGCCAGCAGTTACCCCGAGGGCCTTAGCAATCAGCCCCAGCATTTT
TRBD2,TRBV30,TRBJ2-7,CAWSVGLAGSYEQYF,TGTGCCTGGAGTGTAGGACTAGCGGGCTCCTACGAGCAGTACTTC
NA,TRBV27,TRBJ1-2,CASSPSTGGYGYTF,TGTGCCAGCAGTCCCTCGACAGGCGGCTATGGCTACACCTTC
NA,TRBV15,TRBJ2-7,CATSRGQGSYEQYF,TGTGCCACCAGCAGAGGCCAGGGTAGCTACGAGCAGTACTTC
TRBD1,TRBV28,TRBJ2-1,CASSRSGTGWYNEQFF,TGTGCCAGCAGTAGATCCGGGACAGGGTGGTACAATGAGCAGTTCTTC
NA,TRBV7-6,TRBJ1-1,CASSLVTGDTEAFF,TGTGCCAGCAGCTTAGTCACGGGAGACACTGAAGCTTTCTTT
NA,TRBV29-1,TRBJ2-3,CSVGEAFQGTQYF,TGCAGCGTTGGGGAAGCCTTCCAGGGTACGCAGTATTTT
NA,TRBV10-3,TRBJ2-7,CAISEGQPYEQYF,TGTGCCATCAGTGAGGGACAGCCCTACGAGCAGTACTTC
TRBD1,TRBV6-1,TRBJ1-4,CASSPGQGNEKLFF,TGTGCCAGCAGCCCGGGACAGGGTAATGAAAAACTGTTTTTT
NA,TRBV15,TRBJ2-2,CATSRAGVDGELFF,TGTGCCACCAGCAGAGCGGGGGTTGATGGGGAGCTGTTTTTT